The rows below give T cell receptor beta chains drawn from one sample of a study of cytotoxic CD8 clonotypes in ibrutinib-treated CLL. Sequencing used immunoSEQ multiplex PCR; TCRdb keeps in-frame clones, though not all of them. This table holds tens of thousands of clones, roughly 60% found once. Sequencing was performed on PBMCs, taken before ibrutinib treatment. All receptors come from a human donor with chronic lymphocytic leukemia. Each CDR3 is given with its conserved first and last residue. The order of the fields is J gene, V gene, CDR3 protein.

J: TRBJ1-2; V: TRBV7-9; CDR3: CASSATGGAKAGGYTF
J: TRBJ1-5; V: TRBV4-1; CDR3: CASSQSAGGEPQHF
J: TRBJ2-7; V: TRBV23-1; CDR3: CASSQPGWTGGYEQYF
J: TRBJ2-2; V: TRBV25-1; CDR3: CASSSPISGELFF
J: TRBJ2-7; V: TRBV6-1; CDR3: CASRETGVEQYF
J: TRBJ1-5; V: TRBV19; CDR3: CASRGTGKWPQHF
J: TRBJ1-1; V: TRBV7-8; CDR3: CASSLVGQGRNTEAFF
J: TRBJ1-5; V: TRBV15; CDR3: CATSRAGDQPQHF
J: TRBJ2-3; V: TRBV5-1; CDR3: CASSFQGGDTQYF
J: TRBJ2-1; V: TRBV19; CDR3: CASSTQWRAGTEQFF
J: TRBJ1-2; V: TRBV27; CDR3: CASSTTAQGVNYGYTF
J: TRBJ2-2; V: TRBV4-1; CDR3: CASSPRTGPNTGELFF
J: TRBJ2-1; V: TRBV13; CDR3: CASSFRQGARNEQFF
J: TRBJ1-2; V: TRBV10-3; CDR3: CAISDTGPRGYTF
J: TRBJ2-3; V: TRBV28; CDR3: CAIRLAGVTDTQYF
J: TRBJ1-1; V: TRBV9; CDR3: CASSVAGQAEAFF
J: TRBJ1-2; V: TRBV7-8; CDR3: CASSFGPSGDYGYTF
J: TRBJ1-2; V: TRBV7-8; CDR3: CASSLDGTEQYGYTF
J: TRBJ1-5; V: TRBV27; CDR3: CASSLEGGSSQPQHF
J: TRBJ2-2; V: TRBV11-3; CDR3: CASSLGSGTVNTGELFF
J: TRBJ2-2; V: TRBV10-2; CDR3: CASSESSGSYTGELFF
J: TRBJ2-5; V: TRBV29-1; CDR3: CSVGEGETQYF
J: TRBJ1-5; V: TRBV19; CDR3: CASGEGFGNQPQHF
J: TRBJ1-2; V: TRBV9; CDR3: CASSVGTGQGSYGYTF
J: TRBJ1-2; V: TRBV7-2; CDR3: CASSLVGMAAYGYTF
J: TRBJ2-3; V: TRBV13; CDR3: CASSLGLAVTDTQYF
J: TRBJ2-7; V: TRBV6-5; CDR3: CASSNRLTPSYEQYF
J: TRBJ1-2; V: TRBV28; CDR3: CASSLSGTGGYYGYTF
J: TRBJ2-5; V: TRBV7-9; CDR3: CASREGETQYF
J: TRBJ1-1; V: TRBV19; CDR3: CASSVKGDTEAFF
J: TRBJ2-3; V: TRBV2; CDR3: CASSPGQGHTDTQYF
J: TRBJ2-6; V: TRBV7-9; CDR3: CASSLAGQISSSGANVLTF
J: TRBJ2-2; V: TRBV5-4; CDR3: CASSTAGTSGRRPTGELFF
J: TRBJ2-5; V: TRBV5-4; CDR3: CASSRWGRETQYF
J: TRBJ1-1; V: TRBV9; CDR3: CASSVGMGDTEAFF
J: TRBJ1-1; V: TRBV29-1; CDR3: CSVTGALPLTEAFF
J: TRBJ2-3; V: TRBV6-6; CDR3: CASLGDTQYF
J: TRBJ2-1; V: TRBV11-2; CDR3: CASRIPGTSGYNEQFF
J: TRBJ2-7; V: TRBV28; CDR3: CASSPTDYEQYF
J: TRBJ2-6; V: TRBV30; CDR3: CAWSMTGISRGANVLTF
J: TRBJ2-1; V: TRBV5-4; CDR3: CASSPYRGSAYNEQFF